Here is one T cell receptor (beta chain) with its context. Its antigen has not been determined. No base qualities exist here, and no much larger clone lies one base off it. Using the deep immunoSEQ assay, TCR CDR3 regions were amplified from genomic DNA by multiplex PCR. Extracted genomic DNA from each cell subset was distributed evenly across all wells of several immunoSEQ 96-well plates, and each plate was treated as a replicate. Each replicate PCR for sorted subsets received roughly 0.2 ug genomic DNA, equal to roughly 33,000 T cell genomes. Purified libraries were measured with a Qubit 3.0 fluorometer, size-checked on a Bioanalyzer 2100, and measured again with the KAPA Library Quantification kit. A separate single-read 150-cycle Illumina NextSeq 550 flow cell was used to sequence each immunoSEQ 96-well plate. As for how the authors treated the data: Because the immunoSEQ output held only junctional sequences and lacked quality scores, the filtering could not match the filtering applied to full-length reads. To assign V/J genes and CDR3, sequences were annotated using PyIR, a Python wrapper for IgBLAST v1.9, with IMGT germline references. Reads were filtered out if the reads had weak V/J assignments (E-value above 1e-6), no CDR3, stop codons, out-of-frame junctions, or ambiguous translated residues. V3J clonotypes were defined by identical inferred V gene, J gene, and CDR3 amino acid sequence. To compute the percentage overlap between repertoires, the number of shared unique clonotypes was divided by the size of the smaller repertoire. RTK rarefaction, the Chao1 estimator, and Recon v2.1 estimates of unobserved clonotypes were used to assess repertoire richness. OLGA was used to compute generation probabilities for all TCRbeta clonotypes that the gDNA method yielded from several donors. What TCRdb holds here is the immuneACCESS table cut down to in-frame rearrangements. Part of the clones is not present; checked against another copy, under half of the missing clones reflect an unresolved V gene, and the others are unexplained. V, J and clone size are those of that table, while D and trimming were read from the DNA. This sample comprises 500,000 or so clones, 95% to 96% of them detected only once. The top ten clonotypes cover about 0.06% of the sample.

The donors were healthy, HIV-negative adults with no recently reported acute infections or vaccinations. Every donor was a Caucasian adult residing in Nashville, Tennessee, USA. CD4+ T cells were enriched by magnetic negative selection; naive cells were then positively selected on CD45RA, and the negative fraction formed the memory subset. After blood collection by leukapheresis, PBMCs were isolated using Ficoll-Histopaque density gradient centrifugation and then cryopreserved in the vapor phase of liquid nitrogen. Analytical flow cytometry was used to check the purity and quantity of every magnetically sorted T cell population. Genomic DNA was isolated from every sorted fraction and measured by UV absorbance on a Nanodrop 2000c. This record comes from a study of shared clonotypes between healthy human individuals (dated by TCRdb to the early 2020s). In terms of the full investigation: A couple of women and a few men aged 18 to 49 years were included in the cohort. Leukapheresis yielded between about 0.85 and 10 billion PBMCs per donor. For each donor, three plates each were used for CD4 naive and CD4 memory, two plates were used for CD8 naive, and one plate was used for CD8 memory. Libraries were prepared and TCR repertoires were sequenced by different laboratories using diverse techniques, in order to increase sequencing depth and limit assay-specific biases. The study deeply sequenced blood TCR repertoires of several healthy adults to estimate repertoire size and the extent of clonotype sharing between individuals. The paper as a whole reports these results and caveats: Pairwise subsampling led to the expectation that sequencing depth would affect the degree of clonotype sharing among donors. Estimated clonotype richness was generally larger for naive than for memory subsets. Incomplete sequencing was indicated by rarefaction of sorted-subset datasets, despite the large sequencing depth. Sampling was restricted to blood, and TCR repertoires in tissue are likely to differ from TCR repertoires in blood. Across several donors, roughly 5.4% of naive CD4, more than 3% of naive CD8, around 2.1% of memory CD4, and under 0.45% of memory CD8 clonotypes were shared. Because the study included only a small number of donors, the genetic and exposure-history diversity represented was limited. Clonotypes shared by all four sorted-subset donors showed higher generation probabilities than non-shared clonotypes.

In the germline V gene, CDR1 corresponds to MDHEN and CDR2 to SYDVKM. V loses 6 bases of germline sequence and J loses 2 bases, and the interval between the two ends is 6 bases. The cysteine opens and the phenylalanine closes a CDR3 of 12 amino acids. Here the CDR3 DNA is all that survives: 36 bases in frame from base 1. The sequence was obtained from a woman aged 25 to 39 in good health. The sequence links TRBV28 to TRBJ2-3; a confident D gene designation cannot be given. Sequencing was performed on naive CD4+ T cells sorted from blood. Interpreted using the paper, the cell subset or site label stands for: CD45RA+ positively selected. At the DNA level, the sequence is TGTGCCAGCAGAATGACCACAGATACGCAGTATTTT. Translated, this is CASRMTTDTQYF.